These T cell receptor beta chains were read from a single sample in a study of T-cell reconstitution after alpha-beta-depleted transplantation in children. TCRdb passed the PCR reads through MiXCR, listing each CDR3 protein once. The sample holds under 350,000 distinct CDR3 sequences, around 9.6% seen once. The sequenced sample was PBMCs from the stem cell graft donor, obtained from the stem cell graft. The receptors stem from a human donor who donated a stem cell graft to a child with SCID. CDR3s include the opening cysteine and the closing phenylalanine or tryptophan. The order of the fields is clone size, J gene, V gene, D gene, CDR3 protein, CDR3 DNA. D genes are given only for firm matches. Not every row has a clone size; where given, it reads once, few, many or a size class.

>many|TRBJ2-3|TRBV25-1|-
CASSEQGLGADTQYF
TGTGCCAGCAGTGAACAAGGGTTAGGCGCAGATACGCAGTATTTT
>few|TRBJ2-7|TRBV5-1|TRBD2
CASSPLAASSYEQYF
TGCGCCAGCAGTCCACTAGCGGCGAGCTCCTACGAGCAGTACTTC
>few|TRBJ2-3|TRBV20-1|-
CSARDHRVSADTQYF
TGCAGTGCTAGGGATCACAGGGTGTCGGCAGATACGCAGTATTTT
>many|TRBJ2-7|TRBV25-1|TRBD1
CASSGGTEGTYEQYF
TGTGCCAGCAGTGGAGGGACAGAAGGAACCTACGAGCAGTACTTC
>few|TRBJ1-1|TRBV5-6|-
CASSYGQEAFF
TGTGCCAGCAGCTATGGACAGGAAGCTTTCTTT
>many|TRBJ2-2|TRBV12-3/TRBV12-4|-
CASSVQGYTGELFF
TGTGCCAGCAGTGTCCAGGGTTATACCGGGGAGCTGTTTTTT
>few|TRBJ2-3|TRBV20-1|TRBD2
CSATSPGGGPTDTQYF
TGCAGTGCTACCTCCCCTGGCGGGGGTCCCACAGATACGCAGTATTTT
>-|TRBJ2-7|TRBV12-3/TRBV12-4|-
CASSLRQDYEQYF
TGTGCCAGCAGTTTAAGACAGGACTACGAGCAGTACTTC
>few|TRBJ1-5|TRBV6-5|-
CASTESRIGGNQPQHF
TGTGCCAGCACCGAATCCCGGATAGGTGGCAATCAGCCCCAGCATTTT
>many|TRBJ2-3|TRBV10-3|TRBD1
CAGQGTDTQYF
TGTGCCGGACAGGGCACAGATACGCAGTATTTT
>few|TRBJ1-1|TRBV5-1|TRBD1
CASSFLDREEAFF
TGCGCCAGCAGCTTCCTGGACAGGGAAGAAGCTTTCTTT
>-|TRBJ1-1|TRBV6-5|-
CASSYIQDTEAFF
TGTGCCAGCAGTTACATCCAGGACACTGAAGCTTTCTTT
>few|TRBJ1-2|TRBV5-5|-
CASSATTGNYGYTF
TGTGCCAGCAGCGCCACAACAGGAAACTATGGCTACACCTTC
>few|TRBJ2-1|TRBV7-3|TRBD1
CASSSRTGLGEQFF
TGTGCCAGCAGCTCCCGGACAGGGTTGGGTGAGCAGTTCTTC
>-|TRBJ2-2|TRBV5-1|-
CASSLGQHGMTGELFF
TGCGCCAGCAGCTTGGGACAGCACGGGATGACCGGGGAGCTGTTTTTT
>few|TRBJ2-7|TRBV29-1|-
CSALGDAYEQYF
TGCAGCGCCCTCGGGGATGCCTACGAGCAGTACTTC
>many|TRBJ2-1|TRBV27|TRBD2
CASRESGGARHEQFF
TGTGCCAGCAGAGAAAGCGGGGGGGCCCGGCATGAGCAGTTCTTC
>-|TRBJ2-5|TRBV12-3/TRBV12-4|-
CASSLVRLDRTKTQYF
TGTGCCAGCAGTTTAGTCCGCCTGGACAGAACGAAGACCCAGTACTTC
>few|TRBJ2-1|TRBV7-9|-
CASSSSEGNGNEQFF
TGTGCCAGCAGCTCCTCCGAGGGGAATGGGAATGAGCAGTTCTTC
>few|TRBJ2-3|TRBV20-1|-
CSAPDTSGTDTQYF
TGCAGTGCTCCCGACACGTCGGGCACAGATACGCAGTATTTT
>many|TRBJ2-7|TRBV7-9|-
CASSRGTYEQYF
TGTGCCAGCAGCCGGGGGACCTACGAGCAGTACTTC
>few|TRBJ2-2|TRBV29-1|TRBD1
CSVNRGTENTGELFF
TGCAGCGTCAATAGGGGGACAGAGAACACCGGGGAGCTGTTTTTT
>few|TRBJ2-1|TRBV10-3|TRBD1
CAISGLRQGAGNEQFF
TGTGCCATCAGTGGGTTACGACAGGGGGCCGGCAATGAGCAGTTCTTC
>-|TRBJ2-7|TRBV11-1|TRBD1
CASSLEPPWGQTHYEQYF
TGTGCCAGCAGCTTAGAGCCCCCATGGGGACAGACACACTACGAGCAGTACTTC
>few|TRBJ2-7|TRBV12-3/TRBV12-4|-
CASSLVSHYEQYF
TGTGCCAGCAGTTTAGTCTCTCACTACGAGCAGTACTTC
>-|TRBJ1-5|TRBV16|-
CASSQSGLISEPQHF
TGTGCCAGCAGCCAATCTGGGCTGATTTCGGAGCCCCAGCATTTT
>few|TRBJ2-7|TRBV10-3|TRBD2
CAISVRRETYEQYF
TGTGCCATCAGTGTAAGGCGGGAGACCTACGAGCAGTACTTC
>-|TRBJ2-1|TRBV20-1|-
CSARPDPASYNEQFF
TGCAGTGCTAGACCGGACCCCGCCTCCTACAATGAGCAGTTCTTC
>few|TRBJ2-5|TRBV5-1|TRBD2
CASSGGLAGTYKKTQYF
TGCGCCAGCAGCGGGGGACTAGCGGGGACATACAAGAAGACCCAGTACTTC
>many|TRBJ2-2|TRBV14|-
CASEPQWGAGELFF
TGTGCCAGCGAACCCCAGTGGGGGGCCGGGGAGCTGTTTTTT
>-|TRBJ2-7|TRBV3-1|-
CASSQVEGGEQYF
TGTGCCAGCAGCCAAGTCGAAGGGGGCGAGCAGTACTTC
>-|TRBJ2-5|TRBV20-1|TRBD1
CSARDTDRVQETQYF
TGCAGTGCTAGAGATACCGACAGGGTCCAAGAGACCCAGTACTTC
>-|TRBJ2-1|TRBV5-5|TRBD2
CASMITSVNEQFF
TGTGCCAGCATGATAACTAGCGTTAACGAGCAGTTCTTC
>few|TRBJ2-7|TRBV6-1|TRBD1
CASSEDRGLGEQYF
TGTGCCAGCAGTGAGGACAGGGGGCTTGGGGAGCAGTACTTC
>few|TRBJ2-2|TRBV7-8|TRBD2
CASSLVLGGVVGELFF
TGTGCCAGCAGCTTAGTCCTTGGGGGGGTCGTCGGGGAGCTGTTTTTT
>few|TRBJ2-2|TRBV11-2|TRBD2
CASRSPQREITGELFF
TGTGCCAGCAGAAGCCCCCAGCGGGAAATCACCGGGGAGCTGTTTTTT
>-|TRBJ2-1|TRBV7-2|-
CASSLGAGGTYNEQFF
TGTGCCAGCAGCTTAGGGGCTGGGGGAACCTACAATGAGCAGTTCTTC
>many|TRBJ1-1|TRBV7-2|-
CASSLDQSVTEAFF
TGTGCCAGCAGCCTCGATCAGAGCGTCACTGAAGCTTTCTTT
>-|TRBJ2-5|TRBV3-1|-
CASSQDMVQETQYF
TGTGCCAGCAGCCAAGATATGGTCCAAGAGACCCAGTACTTC
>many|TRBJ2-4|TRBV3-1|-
CASSQAEINIQYF
TGTGCCAGCAGCCAAGCCGAAATAAACATTCAGTACTTC
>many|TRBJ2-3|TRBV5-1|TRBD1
CASSLGDSTDTQYF
TGCGCCAGCAGCTTGGGGGACAGTACAGATACGCAGTATTTT
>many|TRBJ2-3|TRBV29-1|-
CSTPRGSTDTQYF
TGCAGCACCCCTCGGGGGAGCACAGATACGCAGTATTTT
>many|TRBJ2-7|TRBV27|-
CASGGPRYEQYF
TGTGCCAGCGGGGGGCCTCGCTACGAGCAGTACTTC